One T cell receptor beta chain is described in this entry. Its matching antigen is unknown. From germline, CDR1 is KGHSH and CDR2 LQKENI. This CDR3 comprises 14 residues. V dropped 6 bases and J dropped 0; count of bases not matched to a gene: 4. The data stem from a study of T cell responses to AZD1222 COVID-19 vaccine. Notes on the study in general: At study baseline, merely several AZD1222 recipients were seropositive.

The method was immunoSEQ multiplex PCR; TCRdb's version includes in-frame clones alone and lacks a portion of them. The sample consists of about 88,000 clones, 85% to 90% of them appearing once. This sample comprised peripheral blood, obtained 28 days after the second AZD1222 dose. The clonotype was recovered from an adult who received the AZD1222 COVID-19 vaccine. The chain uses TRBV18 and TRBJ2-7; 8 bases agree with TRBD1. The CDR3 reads CASSSTGGSYEQYF. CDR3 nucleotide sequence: TGTGCCAGCTCGTCTACAGGGGGCTCCTACGAGCAGTACTTC. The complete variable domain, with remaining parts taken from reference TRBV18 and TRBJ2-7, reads NAGVMQNPRHLVRRRGQEARLRCSPMKGHSHVYWYRQLPEEGLKFMVYLQKENIIDESGMPKERFSAEFPKEGPSILRIQQVVRGDSAAYFCASSSTGGSYEQYFGPGTRLTVT.